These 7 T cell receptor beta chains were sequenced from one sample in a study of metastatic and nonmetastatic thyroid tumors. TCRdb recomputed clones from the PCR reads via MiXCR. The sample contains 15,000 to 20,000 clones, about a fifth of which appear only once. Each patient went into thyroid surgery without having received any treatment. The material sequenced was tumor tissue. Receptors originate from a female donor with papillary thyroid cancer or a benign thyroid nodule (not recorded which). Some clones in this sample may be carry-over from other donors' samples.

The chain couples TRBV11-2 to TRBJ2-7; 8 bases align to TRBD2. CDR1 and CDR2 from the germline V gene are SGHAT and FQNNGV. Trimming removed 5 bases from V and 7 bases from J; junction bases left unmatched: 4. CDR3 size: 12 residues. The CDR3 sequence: CASSPGGTEQYF. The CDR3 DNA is TGTGCCAGCAGCCCGGGGGGGACGGAGCAGTACTTC.

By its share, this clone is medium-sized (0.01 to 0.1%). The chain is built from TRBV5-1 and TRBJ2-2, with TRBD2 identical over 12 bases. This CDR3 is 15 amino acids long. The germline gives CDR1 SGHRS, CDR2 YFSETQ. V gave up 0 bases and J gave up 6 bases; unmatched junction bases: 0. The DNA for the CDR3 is TGCGCCAGCAGCTTGGGACTAGCGGGAGCCGGGGAGCTGTTTTTT. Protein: CASSLGLAGAGELFF.

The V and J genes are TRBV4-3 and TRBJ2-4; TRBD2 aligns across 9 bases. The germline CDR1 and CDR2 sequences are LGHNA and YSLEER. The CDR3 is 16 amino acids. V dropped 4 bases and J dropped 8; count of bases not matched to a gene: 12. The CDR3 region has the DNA TGCGCCAGCAGCCCCCGCCCTAGCGGGGTGAGAGACATTCAGTACTTC. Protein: CASSPRPSGVRDIQYF.

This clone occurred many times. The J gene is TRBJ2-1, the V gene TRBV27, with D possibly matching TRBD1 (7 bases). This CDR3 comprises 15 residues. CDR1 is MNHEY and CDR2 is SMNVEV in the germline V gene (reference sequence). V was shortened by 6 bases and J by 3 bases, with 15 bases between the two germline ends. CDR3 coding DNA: TGTGCCAGCAGGTCTTACCAGGGGGGCTACAATGAGCAGTTCTTC. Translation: CASRSYQGGYNEQFF.

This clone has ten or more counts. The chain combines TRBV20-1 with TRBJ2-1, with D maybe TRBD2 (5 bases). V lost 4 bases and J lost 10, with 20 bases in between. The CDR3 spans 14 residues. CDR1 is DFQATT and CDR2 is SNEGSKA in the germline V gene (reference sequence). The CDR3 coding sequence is TGCAGTGCTAAGCGGAATCTGATTGCTAGGGAGCAGTTCTTC. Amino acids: CSAKRNLIAREQFF.

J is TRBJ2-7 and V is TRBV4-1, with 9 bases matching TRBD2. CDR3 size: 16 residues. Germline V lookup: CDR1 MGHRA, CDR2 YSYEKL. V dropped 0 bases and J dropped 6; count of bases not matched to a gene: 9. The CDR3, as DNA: TGCGCCAGCAGCCAAGATCTTCAGCGGGAGGTCCTCGAGCAGTACTTC. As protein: CASSQDLQREVLEQYF.

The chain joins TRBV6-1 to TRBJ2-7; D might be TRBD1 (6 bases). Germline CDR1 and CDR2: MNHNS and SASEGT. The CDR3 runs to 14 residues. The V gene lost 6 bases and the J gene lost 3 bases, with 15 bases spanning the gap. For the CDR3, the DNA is TGTGCCAGCAGACGCGACAGGAGTTACTACGAGCAGTACTTC. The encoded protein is CASRRDRSYYEQYF.